The TCR beta chain under discussion was sequenced for a study of control samples from healthy donors and cancer patients. Sequenced by immunoSEQ multiplex PCR; TCRdb stores in-frame clones only, minus some. The sample lists under 150,000 clones; more than 75% were seen once. The sequence was obtained from a man aged 60 to 69 in good health. The sample comprised blood.

CDR3 protein: CASSFARSTGELFF. CDR3 DNA: TGTGCCAGCAGCTTCGCCCGATCCACCGGGGAGCTGTTTTTT. This chain uses TRBV7-9 with TRBJ2-2; D gene uncertain. CDR1 is SEHNR and CDR2 is FQNEAQ in the germline V gene (reference sequence). Between the trimmed V and J ends, which lost 3 bases and 4 bases, there was a span of 9 bases. This CDR3 region has 14 residues. Variable domain in full (rest from reference TRBV7-9 and TRBJ2-2): DTGVSQNPRHKITKRGQNVTFRCDPISEHNRLYWYRQTLGQGPEFLTYFQNEAQLEKSRLLSDRFSAERPKGSFSTLEIQRTEQGDSAMYLCASSFARSTGELFFGEGSRLTVL.